The present T cell receptor beta chain was sequenced within a study of T cell changes during pregnancy in multiple sclerosis. The CDR3 extends over 17 amino acids. The J segment lost 0 bases and the V segment lost 7 bases, leaving 11 bases of the junction unmatched. Germline V lookup: CDR1 MDHEN, CDR2 SYDVKM. The repertoire was sequenced with immunoSEQ multiplex PCR; TCRdb's copy has only in-frame clones and lacks some. The data show about 69,000 clones, with over 75% seen just once and roughly 0.3% held by the top ten. This clonotype was sampled from a female donor in good health, enrolled as a control in a pregnancy study. The chain combines TRBV28 with TRBJ2-5, with 10 bases identical to TRBD2. Sequencing used CD4+ T cells from peripheral blood mononuclear cells, obtained in the third trimester of pregnancy. The CDR3 sequence is CASIAGGLAGDQETQYF. DNA for the CDR3: TGTGCCAGCATAGCGGGGGGCCTAGCGGGGGACCAAGAGACCCAGTACTTC. Full variable domain (missing parts from reference TRBV28 and TRBJ2-5): DVKVTQSSRYLVKRTGEKVFLECVQDMDHENMFWYRQDPGLGLRLIYFSYDVKMKEKGDIPEGYSVSREKKERFSLILESASTNQTSMYLCASIAGGLAGDQETQYFGPGTRLLVL.